This paragraph covers one T cell receptor (beta chain) sequence. The extraction recovered at least 5.5 micrograms of total RNA per sample. Using a J-beta primer mix together with a sample-barcoded 5' primer, a second PCR was run for roughly 7 to 12 cycles. All cDNA molecules were each tagged by a template-switch adaptor with 12 random nucleotides. All samples gave at least 3 million CDR3-containing paired-end reads. Via MiXCR, TCRdb re-called the 5' RACE reads, giving one row per CDR3 protein. Altogether about a million distinct CDR3 sequences are present, approximately 49% being singletons, with the ten largest covering around 15%. Trimming removed 6 bases from V and 0 bases from J; junction bases left unmatched: 3. Germline CDR1 and CDR2: MNHEY and SVGAGI. The CDR3 totals 15 residues. The data stem from a study of blood T cells in healthy people across ages.

The genes are TRBV6-5 and TRBJ2-3; 10 bases line up with TRBD2. This TCR was recovered from a man younger than 40 in good health. The sequencing sample was made of blood. The CDR3 loop reads CASSRAGGSTDTQYF. For the CDR3, the DNA is TGTGCCAGCAGCCGAGCGGGGGGGAGCACAGATACGCAGTATTTT.